This T cell receptor (beta chain) is from a study of blood T cells in healthy people across ages (dated by TCRdb to the mid-2010s). As for the study more broadly: In model experiments, roughly one uniquely barcoded TCR beta cDNA molecule per two T cells was captured by template switching. Age-related changes in TCR beta repertoire diversity were measured in the study by deep sequencing normalized with unique cDNA molecular identifiers. Donors were grouped into four age groups: young (average 16 years), middle-aged (less than 40), aged (about 60) and long-lived (around 80). To avoid experimental bias, donors of different ages were spread randomly across the sequencing lanes. The study analyzed two additional independent replicas of 1 million unique cDNA reads from the same blood draw for two donors, one aged 18 to 29 and one aged 80 or older.

The study at large found these results: Total diversity estimates from one million sequenced T cells were considered lower bounds and underestimates. There was a strong correlation between observed TCR beta diversity and the percentage of naive T cells measured by flow cytometry. Bulk unsorted PBMC profiling prevented conclusive comparison of naive and antigen-experienced compartments. Observed TCR beta diversity per million T cells fell roughly linearly with age, and a significant reduction was already apparent by age roughly 41. Compared with the aged group, the long-lived group had more naive CD4+ T cells, fewer expanded clones and increased TCR diversity, suggesting age selection. Because donor CMV infection status was unknown, age-related changes in expanded clonotypes were potentially confounded.

About this clonotype itself: The antigen it binds to is not known. Base qualities are not recorded, but no much larger clone differs from it by a single base.

Libraries came from 5' RACE. TCRdb lists the instrument as Illumina HiSeq 2500. A second roughly 6 to 12 cycle PCR used a sample-barcoded 5' primer and a J-beta primer mix. A template-switch 5' adaptor carrying 12 random nucleotides introduced a unique molecular identifier onto each TCR beta cDNA molecule. At least 2.5 million CDR3-containing paired-end reads were obtained from each sample. The Mint cDNA synthesis kit, primed by a TRBC-specific oligonucleotide, was used to synthesize first-strand cDNA from all RNA. After uracil-DNA glycosylase treatment, a first 18-cycle PCR used universal primers M1SS and BC2_uni_R on all cDNA. The original methods were these. For normalization, 1 million high-quality reads, each with a distinct molecular identifier, were randomly selected from each sample. Reads sharing molecular identifiers were discarded rather than binned into consensus sequences. MiTCR, set to a Q25 quality threshold and the strictest error-elimination algorithm, was used for CDR3 identification, clonotype clustering and error correction. A nonparametric unseen species model with Euler transformation was used to estimate a lower bound on total TCR beta diversity. TCRdb trimmed the raw reads at Q25, called clones with MiXCR and kept productive beta chains. Here each entry gathers all rows of one CDR3 protein and keeps the most common genes and DNA. The V and J calls and clone size come from TCRdb's table, not from the authors' own analysis. Within this sample are around 1,500,000 distinct CDR3 sequences, with 42% of them counted one time only. Together, the top ten hold roughly 7.7% of the sample.

The donors were around 39 Caucasian individuals from Russia, aged roughly 6 to 95 years, who were systemically healthy. About 10 milliliters of peripheral blood were collected from each donor into EDTA-treated Vacutainer tubes. Ficoll-Paque density-gradient centrifugation was used to isolate PBMCs, with at least 7 million per sample. Trizol reagent was used to extract total RNA from the PBMCs, yielding at least 6 micrograms per sample. The percentages of naive CD45RAhigh/CD27high T cells were determined by flow cytometry on a PBMC aliquot from every donor. The CDR3 spans 15 residues, from the cysteine through the phenylalanine. CDR3 DNA only is kept here, 45 bases in frame from base 1. The V end loses 2 bases and the J end loses 1 base, and a stretch of 11 bases separates them.

This clonotype was obtained from a woman between 18 and 30 years old in good health. Sequencing was carried out using blood. The chain was built from TRBV12-3 or TRBV12-4 and TRBJ1-1, with TRBD1 perhaps the D gene, on 6 matching bases. The CDR3 protein sequence reads: CASSLWVRGNTEAFF. The DNA sequence reads TGTGCCAGCAGTTTATGGGTCAGGGGGAACACTGAAGCTTTCTTT.